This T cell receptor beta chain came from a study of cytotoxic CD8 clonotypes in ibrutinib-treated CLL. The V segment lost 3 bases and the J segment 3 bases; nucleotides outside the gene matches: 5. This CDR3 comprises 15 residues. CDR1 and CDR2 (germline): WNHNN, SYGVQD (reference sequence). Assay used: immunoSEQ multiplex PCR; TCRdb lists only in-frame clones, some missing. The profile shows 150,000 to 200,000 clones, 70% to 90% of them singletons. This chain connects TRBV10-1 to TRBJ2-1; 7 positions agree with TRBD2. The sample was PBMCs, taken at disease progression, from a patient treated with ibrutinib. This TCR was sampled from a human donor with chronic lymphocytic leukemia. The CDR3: CASSEVASGYNEQFF. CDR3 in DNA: TGCGCCAGCAGTGAAGTGGCTAGCGGCTACAATGAGCAGTTCTTC.